The 5 T cell receptor beta chains given below trace back to one sample, sequenced in a study of CD8 T cells in ankylosing spondylitis. Using its own MiXCR run on the 5' RACE reads, TCRdb lists one record per CDR3 protein. The sample shows more than 60,000 distinct CDR3 sequences, 6.2% of them seen only once. The material sequenced was synovial fluid, either unsorted or a sorted T cell fraction (not recorded which). The source of these receptors is a male donor with ankylosing spondylitis.

This clonotype came up many times. J is TRBJ2-7 and V is TRBV29-1, with TRBD2 matching over 7 bases. The CDR3 has 12 amino acids. The ends lost 1 base at V and 3 bases at J; junction bases unmatched: 0. Germline-derived CDR1 and CDR2 are SQVTM and ANQGSEA. The CDR3 here is CSVEASGYEQYF. CDR3 nucleotide sequence: TGCAGCGTTGAAGCTAGCGGCTACGAGCAGTACTTC.

This clonotype was observed at least ten times. The chain joins TRBV11-2 to TRBJ2-1, with TRBD2 identical over 10 bases. The CDR3 runs 13 residues. V trimming: 3 bases; J trimming: 9 bases; junction bases outside the gene matches: 2. The V gene's germline CDR1 is SGHAT and CDR2 FQNNGV. As DNA, the CDR3 is TGTGCCAGCAGCTTTAGCGGGAGGCCTGAGCAGTTCTTC. Amino acids: CASSFSGRPEQFF. Looking up the rest from reference TRBV11-2 and TRBJ2-1 gives the full variable domain: EAGVAQSPRYKIIEKRQSVAFWCNPISGHATLYWYQQILGQGPKLLIQFQNNGVVDDSQLPKDRFSAERLKGVDSTLKIQPAKLEDSAVYLCASSFSGRPEQFFGPGTRLTVL.

This clonotype was counted between two and nine times. In DNA form, the CDR3 reads TGTGCCAGCAGTCCACCGGGACGGGATAGCGAGCAGTACTTC. Translated: CASSPPGRDSEQYF. This chain uses TRBV28 with TRBJ2-7; D possibly uses TRBD1 or TRBD2 (5 bases each). The CDR3 is 14 residues long. The V gene lost 5 bases and the J gene lost 6 bases, with 17 bases spanning the gap. The germline gives CDR1 MDHEN, CDR2 SYDVKM.

This clonotype was seen ten or more times. The chain couples TRBV15 to TRBJ2-3; D not certain. Trimming pared 0 bases from V and 0 bases from J, leaving 4 bases between. CDR3 length equals 14 residues. CDR1 and CDR2 from the germline V gene are LNHNV and YYDKDF (reference sequence). CDR3 sequence: CATSREPSTDTQYF. In DNA form, the CDR3 reads TGTGCCACCAGCAGAGAACCTAGCACAGATACGCAGTATTTT.

There are many counts of this clonotype. The CDR3 coding sequence is TGTGCCATCAGTGAAGAAGAGACCCAGTACTTC. It yields the protein CAISEEETQYF. The gene calls are TRBV10-3 and TRBJ2-5; D is unresolved. Trimming pared 3 bases from V and 3 bases from J, leaving 2 bases between. The CDR3 totals 11 residues. Germline V CDR1 and CDR2: ENHRY, SYGVKD.